This T cell receptor beta chain is drawn from a study of blood T cell repertoires in COVID-19. Background on the study: From T cells, B-cell-depleted T cells, or PBMCs came the material, which was cDNA or gDNA.

Repertoires were generated with immunoSEQ multiplex PCR, while TCRdb's copy carries only in-frame clones and drops some. Of around 250,000 clones listed, around 90% were seen once; the top ten hold 1.2%. Trimming cost V 5 bases and J 5 bases, with 12 bases left between them. CDR1 is SGHVS and CDR2 is FQNEAQ in the germline V gene. This CDR3 has 13 amino acids. Enrolled through a virtual design, the participants were between roughly 18 and 95 years of age and came from 24 US areas. This receptor was obtained from a human donor in a cohort exposed to, infected with or recovered from COVID-19 (not recorded which). The donor label of this sample is uncertain. Input material: PBMCs or T cells enriched from blood (not recorded which). The gene calls are TRBV7-8 and TRBJ1-1; no reliable D call. The CDR3 loop reads CASSLKTGTEAFF. The CDR3 region has the DNA TGTGCCAGCAGCCTTAAGACGGGAACTGAAGCTTTCTTT.